This TCR beta chain is from a study of T cell changes during pregnancy in multiple sclerosis. Between the trimmed V and J ends, which lost 4 bases and 2 bases, there was a span of 15 bases. There are 15 residues in the CDR3. Germline V gene lookup returns CDR1 SGHDT and CDR2 YYEEEE. The table came from immunoSEQ multiplex PCR; TCRdb's copy has only in-frame clones and leaves some out. The table lists 71,000 or so clones, roughly 92% of them singletons. Sequenced here: peripheral blood, sampled in the third trimester of pregnancy. V gene TRBV5-6 combines with J gene TRBJ1-1, with a tentative D call TRBD1 (5 bases). The sequence derives from a female donor with multiple sclerosis, enrolled in a pregnancy study. In DNA form, the CDR3 reads TGTGCCAGCAGCCCCGGCTGGGGCATTAACACTGAAGCTTTCTTT. This translates into CASSPGWGINTEAFF.